Below are 27 T cell receptor beta chains sequenced from a single sample in a study of blood T cell repertoires in COVID-19. The repertoire was sequenced with immunoSEQ multiplex PCR; TCRdb's copy has only in-frame clones and lacks some. The data contain roughly 250,000 clones, approximately 83% of them singletons. The sample comprised PBMCs or T cells enriched from blood (not recorded which). All receptors derive from a young woman who had recovered from COVID-19.

V usage is TRBV19 and J usage is TRBJ1-2; TRBD1 might be the D (5 bases). Trimming stripped 5 bases from V and 5 bases from J, with 12 bases between. This CDR3 has 13 amino acids. Germline CDR1 reads LNHDA; CDR2 reads SQIVND (reference sequence). CDR3 DNA sequence: TGTGCCAGTAGTCGCGACAGCCGGTATGGCTACACCTTC. Translated, it gives CASSRDSRYGYTF.

J is TRBJ1-2 and V is TRBV5-1, with 10 bases lining up with TRBD1. The V and J ends lost 4 bases and 8 bases, in that order; junction bases with no gene match: 5. The germline gives CDR1 SGHRS, CDR2 YFSETQ. This CDR3 is built from 13 residues. CDR3 region: CASSQGQGFGYTF. DNA of the CDR3: TGCGCCAGCAGCCAGGGACAGGGGTTCGGCTACACCTTC.

The V call is TRBV5-4, the J call TRBJ2-3, with 7 positions matching TRBD1. V lost 5 bases to trimming and J lost 3 bases; unmatched junction nucleotides: 9. This CDR3 comprises 15 residues. Germline V gene lookup returns CDR1 SGHNT and CDR2 YYREEE (reference sequence). DNA for the CDR3: TGTGCCAGCAGTTCCGACAGGGATAGGACAGATACGCAGTATTTT. Translation: CASSSDRDRTDTQYF.

V and J are TRBV2 and TRBJ2-7; D uncertain. V lost 6 bases to trimming and J lost 5 bases, with 8 bases between them. Germline V lookup: CDR1 SNHLY, CDR2 FYNNEI. This CDR3 contains 11 residues. CDR3 amino acids: CASRGSNEQYF. For the CDR3, the DNA is TGTGCCAGCAGGGGCAGCAACGAGCAGTACTTC.

The chain is built from TRBV5-4 and TRBJ2-6; D gene uncertain. The CDR3 has 15 amino acids. The germline CDR1 and CDR2 sequences are SGHNT and YYREEE (reference sequence). V was trimmed by 2 bases and J by 4 bases, leaving 10 bases between them. Written as DNA, the CDR3 is TGTGCCAGCAGCTTCGGTGGTTCAGGGGCCAACGTCCTGACTTTC. Its protein is CASSFGGSGANVLTF.

This clone has just a few counts. This chain links TRBV19 with TRBJ1-5; 8 bases are shared with TRBD1. V lost 4 bases, J lost 7 bases, and 9 bases stayed unmatched. The germline CDR1 and CDR2 sequences are LNHDA and SQIVND (reference sequence). The CDR3 covers 15 residues. CDR3 bases: TGTGCCAGTAGTAAGGACAGGGCGAACCTGCAGCCCCAGCATTTT. This encodes CASSKDRANLQPQHF. Filled out from reference TRBV19 and TRBJ1-5, the complete variable domain reads DGGITQSPKYLFRKEGQNVTLSCEQNLNHDAMYWYRQDPGQGLRLIYYSQIVNDFQKGDIAEGYSVSREKKESFPLTVTSAQKNPTAFYLCASSKDRANLQPQHFGDGTRLSIL.

In DNA, the CDR3 is TGCGCCAGCAGCACCCGGACTAGCGGGGGGTTTGAAGATACGCAGTATTTT. Translated, it gives CASSTRTSGGFEDTQYF. This chain uses TRBV5-1 with TRBJ2-3, with 14 bases identical to TRBD2. The V gene's germline CDR1 is SGHRS and CDR2 YFSETQ. The V and J ends lost 4 bases and 5 bases, in that order; junction bases with no gene match: 9. There are 17 residues in the CDR3. Filled out from reference TRBV5-1 and TRBJ2-3, the complete variable domain reads KAGVTQTPRYLIKTRGQQVTLSCSPISGHRSVSWYQQTPGQGLQFLFEYFSETQRNKGNFPGRFSGRQFSNSRSEMNVSTLELGDSALYLCASSTRTSGGFEDTQYFGPGTRLTVL.

This clone has just a few counts. This chain connects TRBV10-2 to TRBJ2-7; unclear D gene. The CDR3 is 13 amino acids. V lost 3 bases, J lost 0 bases, and 6 bases lay in between. Looked up from germline, CDR1 is WSHSY and CDR2 is SAAADI. CDR3 sequence: CASSDRNSYEQYF. Here the CDR3 DNA reads TGCGCCAGCAGTGACAGGAACTCCTACGAGCAGTACTTC.

This chain uses TRBV13 with TRBJ2-7; 12 bases are shared with TRBD2. Per the germline V gene, CDR1 is PRHDT and CDR2 is FYEKMQ (reference sequence). V lost 0 bases, J lost 4 bases, and 7 bases stayed unmatched. CDR3 length: 17 amino acids. In DNA form, the CDR3 reads TGTGCCAGCAGCTTAGGCGGACTAGCGGGAACGCAGTACGAGCAGTACTTC. Amino acids: CASSLGGLAGTQYEQYF.

The V gene is TRBV11-2, the J gene TRBJ2-1, with a possible D match to TRBD2 (5 bases). The CDR3 has 19 amino acids. Germline V gives CDR1 SGHAT, CDR2 FQNNGV. The ends were cut back, 3 bases at V and 7 bases at J, with 28 bases in the middle. CDR3 nucleotides: TGTGCCAGCAGCTTTCTAACCCCTGGACTCGAAAAATTCCGGAATGAGCAGTTCTTC. This encodes CASSFLTPGLEKFRNEQFF.

The chain couples TRBV7-9 to TRBJ1-1; TRBD1 agrees at 7 bases. CDR1 SEHNR and CDR2 FQNEAQ come from the germline V gene (reference sequence). Trimming removed 2 bases from V and 5 bases from J; junction bases left unmatched: 5. The CDR3 covers 14 residues. The CDR3 DNA follows: TGTGCCAGCAGCTTAACAGGGGCTAGAACTGAAGCTTTCTTT. It yields the protein CASSLTGARTEAFF.

The chain links TRBV28 to TRBJ1-2; D uncertain. The ends were cut back, 5 bases at V and 8 bases at J, with 15 bases in the middle. The V gene's germline CDR1 is MDHEN and CDR2 SYDVKM. This CDR3 region has 13 residues. CDR3 sequence (DNA): TGTGCCAGCAGTCTCCCCTTCCCCCCGGGCTACACCTTC. As protein: CASSLPFPPGYTF.

This chain links TRBV5-1 with TRBJ2-1, with TRBD2 matching over 8 bases. The germline CDR1 and CDR2 sequences are SGHRS and YFSETQ. The CDR3 covers 15 residues. V was clipped by 3 bases and J by 9 bases; unmatched bases: 11. Here the CDR3 reads CASSSLAGSGGEQFF. The DNA for the CDR3 is TGCGCCAGCAGCTCCTTAGCGGGATCCGGGGGTGAGCAGTTCTTC.

The gene calls are TRBV18 and TRBJ1-6, with 12 bases matching TRBD1. Losses at the gene ends were 3 bases for V and 6 bases for J; bases not matched to a gene: 0. The CDR3 is 15 residues long. Germline values: CDR1 KGHSH, CDR2 LQKENI. The CDR3 bases are TGTGCCAGCTCACCGGGACAGGGGGCTAATTCACCCCTCCACTTT. Amino acid sequence: CASSPGQGANSPLHF.

The rearrangement joins TRBV7-9 to TRBJ1-2; D gene unclear. The V end lost 3 bases, the J end lost 6 bases, and 20 bases lay between the germline ends. Germline values: CDR1 SEHNR, CDR2 FQNEAQ (reference sequence). The CDR3 has 16 amino acids. The CDR3 spells CASSFTRPQRVHGYTF. CDR3 sequence (DNA): TGTGCCAGCAGCTTTACTCGCCCCCAGAGGGTCCATGGCTACACCTTC.

This clone was observed a few times. The CDR3 loop is CASRQQGTYEQYF. The CDR3, as DNA: TGCGCCAGCAGGCAACAGGGGACCTACGAGCAGTACTTC. This chain connects TRBV4-1 to TRBJ2-7; 7 nucleotides agree with TRBD1. CDR1 is MGHRA, CDR2 YSYEKL, per germline. The V and J ends lost 6 bases and 2 bases, in that order; junction bases with no gene match: 4. The CDR3 consists of 13 residues.

The chain uses TRBV28 and TRBJ2-5; D is unclear. Germline V CDR1 and CDR2: MDHEN, SYDVKM. This CDR3 is 11 amino acids long. The V gene lost 4 bases and the J gene lost 9 bases, with 9 bases spanning the gap. In DNA, the CDR3 is TGTGCCAGCAGTTCCGACTGGGCCCAGTACTTC. It codes for CASSSDWAQYF.

The chain is built from TRBV4-1 and TRBJ2-5; TRBD2 aligns across 8 bases. The V gene's germline CDR1 is MGHRA and CDR2 YSYEKL. J gave up 5 bases and V 0 bases, and 8 bases lay outside the gene matches. The CDR3 has 16 amino acids. The CDR3: CASSQDPGLAGETQYF. The CDR3, as DNA: TGCGCCAGCAGCCAAGATCCAGGACTAGCAGGGGAGACCCAGTACTTC.

This sequence joins TRBV27 and TRBJ1-5; possibly TRBD1 for D (5 bases). The CDR3 runs 14 residues. The V end lost 2 bases, the J end lost 7 bases, and 12 bases lay between the germline ends. Germline CDR1 is MNHEY and CDR2 is SMNVEV (reference sequence). The CDR3, as DNA: TGTGCCAGCAGTTTACTTCGGGGGTCACAGCCCCAGCATTTT. Amino acid sequence: CASSLLRGSQPQHF.

The chain recombines TRBV9 with TRBJ1-6, with D perhaps TRBD1 (6 bases). This CDR3 is 15 amino acids long. Germline V gene sequence: CDR1 SGDLS, CDR2 YYNGEE. V was clipped by 2 bases and J by 8 bases, with 14 bases between them. This chain's CDR3 is CASSVTAGVDSPLHF. CDR3 nucleotides: TGTGCCAGCAGCGTCACAGCAGGGGTGGATTCACCCCTCCACTTT.

V gene TRBV7-6 combines with J gene TRBJ2-7; D gene uncertain. The CDR3 is made up of 11 amino acids. Germline V gives CDR1 SGHVS, CDR2 FNYEAQ. Trimming removed 4 bases from V and 4 bases from J, with 5 bases in between. The CDR3 reads CASSCPYEQYF. The CDR3 bases are TGTGCCAGCAGCTGTCCTTACGAGCAGTACTTC.

V usage is TRBV19 and J usage is TRBJ2-1, with 9 positions matching TRBD1. V was pared by 7 bases and J by 4 bases, with 11 bases of the junction left unmatched. Germline CDR1 is LNHDA and CDR2 is SQIVND (reference sequence). This CDR3 comprises 16 residues. This CDR3 reads CASKGAGTGLYNEQFF. The CDR3 nucleotides are TGTGCCAGTAAAGGGGCCGGGACAGGGTTATACAATGAGCAGTTCTTC.

The genes are TRBV4-1 and TRBJ1-5, with 7 bases identical to TRBD1. J lost 5 bases, V lost 4 bases, and 8 bases had no gene match. The germline CDR1 and CDR2 sequences are MGHRA and YSYEKL. This CDR3 comprises 15 residues. The CDR3 DNA is TGCGCCAGCAGCCGCATTGAGCAGGGGGATCAGCCCCAGCATTTT. It translates to CASSRIEQGDQPQHF.

This rearrangement joins TRBV11-2 to TRBJ2-2; the D gene is possibly TRBD2 (7 bases). CDR3 length: 17 residues. V lost 6 bases, J lost 7 bases, and 24 bases lay in between. The germline V gene has CDR1 SGHAT and CDR2 FQNNGV. The CDR3 loop reads CASRVTGGEYLIGELFF. The CDR3 nucleotides read TGTGCCAGCAGGGTAACGGGGGGCGAGTATCTGATCGGGGAGCTGTTTTTT.

The V and J genes are TRBV5-1 and TRBJ1-5, with D perhaps TRBD1 (6 bases). Germline loops: CDR1 SGHRS, CDR2 YFSETQ. V dropped 0 bases and J dropped 7 bases, with 17 bases sitting between them. This CDR3 contains 16 residues. The CDR3 DNA follows: TGCGCCAGCAGCTTGGTACCGGACAGCCTCGGACAGCCCCAGCATTTT. It is translated as CASSLVPDSLGQPQHF.

The chain uses TRBV27 and TRBJ1-1; D gene unclear. Trimming cost V 7 bases and J 3 bases, with 6 bases left between them. Germline CDR1 is MNHEY and CDR2 is SMNVEV (reference sequence). The CDR3 length is 11 residues. CDR3 in amino acids: CASKRDTEAFF. The CDR3 DNA sequence: TGTGCCAGCAAGAGGGACACTGAAGCTTTCTTT.

This clone appeared a few times. The chain uses TRBV28 and TRBJ1-6; the match to TRBD1 covers 7 bases. The CDR3 is 14 amino acids. Trimming removed 9 bases from V and 8 bases from J; junction bases left unmatched: 10. Germline V gives CDR1 MDHEN, CDR2 SYDVKM. CDR3 in amino acids: CASNRGIVDSPLHF. The CDR3 DNA reads as TGTGCCAGTAACAGGGGTATTGTTGATTCACCCCTCCACTTT.